The rows below give T cell receptor beta chains drawn from one sample of a study of T cell repertoires in ileal Crohn's disease. TCRdb's table, derived via immunoSEQ multiplex PCR, lists solely in-frame clones and lacks some. The sample includes thousands of clones, around 69% of them seen just once. Sequenced sample: ileal tissue. These receptor sequences come from an adult with Crohn's disease. Each CDR3 is given without its conserved first and last residue. Each record gives: J gene, clone size, V gene, CDR3 protein. Size is omitted from some rows. Given values are once, few, many or a class for expanded clones.

TRBJ2-7,few,TRBV7-9,ASTPLYEQY
TRBJ1-2,-,TRBV18,ASSPTGQAINYGYT
TRBJ2-7,-,TRBV5-5,ASSLSRGAYEQY
TRBJ1-4,-,TRBV2,ASSAGKQGAAHEEKLF
TRBJ2-3,-,TRBV4-3,ASSQELGGGHPSDTQY
TRBJ2-1,-,TRBV5-5,ASSLGLAASDNEQF
TRBJ2-3,-,TRBV9,ASSVGGTDTQY
TRBJ2-7,medium-sized,TRBV9,ASSPRRERDEQY
TRBJ1-5,-,TRBV7-7,ASSSQGTLQH
TRBJ2-7,-,TRBV5-4,ASSPQGAYEQY
TRBJ2-5,-,TRBV9,ASSLGLAGGETQY
TRBJ2-5,-,TRBV28,ASSSSVGQY
TRBJ2-3,-,TRBV20-1,RGKGDTQY
TRBJ2-7,-,TRBV9,ASSVGGGGGPYEQY
TRBJ1-4,-,TRBV5-1,ASSLDGTQGGKLF
TRBJ1-2,few,TRBV6-6,ASSETGRGGYT
TRBJ2-3,-,TRBV6-4,ASSPGLASIDTQY
TRBJ2-1,-,TRBV5-4,ASSLGAGASYNEQF
TRBJ1-3,few,TRBV9,ASSRGTGAGNTIY
TRBJ2-1,-,TRBV6-1,ASSELAGSYNEQF
TRBJ1-5,-,TRBV2,ASSPTPRAAQPQH
TRBJ1-4,few,TRBV5-1,ASSLVSRVGEKLF
TRBJ1-3,-,TRBV2,ASSSLSPRIVAGNTIY
TRBJ2-2,once,TRBV15,ATSRREGPFTGELF
TRBJ1-1,-,TRBV5-6,ASSTVGSAEAF
TRBJ2-5,-,TRBV27,ASSLRQPPYQETQY
TRBJ2-7,-,TRBV4-3,ASSRYSGQGAYEQY
TRBJ2-1,-,TRBV30,AWSAYNEQF
TRBJ1-3,medium-sized,TRBV4-2,ASTGAGGEGNTIY
TRBJ2-2,-,TRBV2,ASKSAGGTNTGELF
TRBJ2-2,-,TRBV7-3,ASSLTGTLTGELF
TRBJ1-1,-,TRBV5-4,ASSLRPMNTEAF
TRBJ2-7,-,TRBV11-2,ASSLDRNRAYEQY
TRBJ2-1,large,TRBV9,ASSVVTSGSLNEQF
TRBJ2-6,-,TRBV27,ASSLLVQQT
TRBJ2-3,-,TRBV5-1,ASSARQGRLSDTQY
TRBJ2-3,-,TRBV18,ASSPTSSSTDTQY
TRBJ1-3,-,TRBV7-2,ASTRINSGNTIY
TRBJ1-1,-,TRBV10-2,ASRDLGTEAF
TRBJ2-7,-,TRBV18,ASSPSSGGSYEQY
TRBJ1-2,-,TRBV11-2,ASSIGQLDGYT
TRBJ2-1,-,TRBV7-9,ASSSGGWGYNEQF